The 28 T cell receptor beta chains below all came from one sample that was sequenced in a study of blood T cell repertoires in COVID-19. Sequencing used immunoSEQ multiplex PCR; TCRdb keeps in-frame clones, though not all of them. The sample records tens of thousands of clones, 84% being singletons. The sample taken for sequencing was peripheral blood. The receptors originated from a man aged 45-65 years with acute or convalescent COVID-19.

This chain links TRBV15 with TRBJ1-2; 9 bases match TRBD1. The CDR3 contains 17 residues. The germline CDR1 and CDR2 sequences are LNHNV and YYDKDF (reference sequence). Trimming took 0 bases from V and 1 from J; bases not matched to a gene: 6. CDR3 amino acids: CATSRDLRTGDNYGYTF. The DNA of the CDR3 is TGTGCCACCAGCAGAGATCTACGGACAGGGGATAACTATGGCTACACCTTC.

DNA of the CDR3: TGTGCCAGCGGACCGACCGGGGGTAGCGGGAACACCGGGGAGCTGTTTTTT. This encodes CASGPTGGSGNTGELFF. The chain couples TRBV27 to TRBJ2-2, with a tentative D call TRBD2 (6 bases). V lost 8 bases, J lost 1 base, and 20 bases lay in between. The CDR3 runs to 17 residues. CDR1 MNHEY and CDR2 SMNVEV come from the germline V gene (reference sequence).

V gene TRBV15 combines with J gene TRBJ2-7, with 7 bases identical to TRBD2. Germline lookup yields CDR1 LNHNV and CDR2 YYDKDF (reference sequence). This CDR3 region has 15 residues. The trim removed 4 bases at V and 0 bases at J, leaving 6 bases unmatched. The CDR3, as DNA: TGTGCCACCAGCATGGGACTATTTCTCTCCTACGAGCAGTACTTC. This translates into CATSMGLFLSYEQYF.

This clone was seen more than once but under ten times. The chain carries TRBV4-1 and TRBJ1-2; D is perhaps TRBD1 (5 bases). The CDR3 runs 14 residues. The V end was cut by 3 bases, the J end by 4 bases, with 12 bases between. CDR1 MGHRA and CDR2 YSYEKL come from the germline V gene. CDR3 amino acids: CASSHSGGGYGYTF. The DNA of the CDR3 is TGCGCCAGCAGCCACTCTGGGGGGGGCTATGGCTACACCTTC.

The chain employs TRBV6-1 and TRBJ2-1; TRBD2 is a possible D gene (6 bases). Germline V gene lookup returns CDR1 MNHNS and CDR2 SASEGT. V dropped 3 bases and J dropped 4 bases, with 13 bases sitting between them. The CDR3 contains 15 residues. CDR3 region: CASSDDGGSYNEQFF. The CDR3, as DNA: TGTGCCAGCAGTGACGACGGGGGTAGTTACAATGAGCAGTTCTTC.

The J gene is TRBJ2-2, the V gene TRBV1; the table assigns TRBD2, which was not confirmed against the DNA. TRBV1 is labeled a pseudogene. The CDR3 runs to 18 residues. The CDR3 DNA sequence: TGCACCAGCAGCCTTCTGTATAGCGGGAGGCCGGAGACCGGGGAGCTGTTTTTT. Residues: CTSSLLYSGRPETGELFF.

The chain couples TRBV3-1 (or the pseudogene TRBV3-2) to TRBJ1-5; no reliable D call. The CDR3 sequence is 13 residues long. Looked up from germline, CDR1 is LGHDT and CDR2 is YNNKEL (reference sequence). Trimming took off 4 bases at V and 9 bases at J, with 13 bases between the two ends. The chain's CDR3 is CASSPSGVGPQHF. The CDR3 DNA follows: TGTGCCAGCAGCCCTTCCGGAGTAGGGCCCCAGCATTTT.

In its sample, this clone was seen a few times. The CDR3 region has the DNA TGTGCCAGCAGCTTAGGGGCAGGGTATAACGAGCAGTACTTC. Translation gives CASSLGAGYNEQYF. The V and J genes are TRBV11-2 and TRBJ2-7, with D perhaps matching TRBD1 (5 bases). Looked up from germline, CDR1 is SGHAT and CDR2 is FQNNGV. V was clipped by 1 base and J by 5 bases, with 12 bases between them. The CDR3 covers 14 residues.

This chain links TRBV29-1 with TRBJ1-2, with a possible D match to TRBD1 (5 bases). Per the germline V gene, CDR1 is SQVTM and CDR2 is ANQGSEA. Trimming removed 4 bases from V and 4 bases from J, with 10 bases in between. CDR3 size: 12 residues. CDR3 in amino acids: CSVGGGTYGYTF. Written as DNA, the CDR3 is TGCAGCGTTGGCGGGGGGACCTATGGCTACACCTTC.

The V gene is TRBV3-1 (or the pseudogene TRBV3-2), the J gene TRBJ1-1, with 10 bases lining up with TRBD1. CDR3 length: 14 residues. V lost 5 bases and J lost 4; bases outside the gene matches: 4. Germline lookup yields CDR1 LGHDT and CDR2 YNNKEL (reference sequence). The CDR3: CASSGRDRGTEAFF. For the CDR3, the DNA is TGTGCCAGCAGCGGCCGGGACAGGGGCACTGAAGCTTTCTTT.

This chain joins TRBV6-2 or TRBV6-3 and TRBJ2-7, with D perhaps TRBD1 (5 bases). The CDR3 extends over 12 amino acids. Trimming removed 2 bases from V and 6 bases from J, with 8 bases in between. Germline CDR1 and CDR2: MNHEY and SVGEGT. This CDR3 is CASSYLGAEQYF. Here the CDR3 DNA reads TGTGCCAGCAGTTACCTAGGGGCCGAGCAGTACTTC.

The chain carries TRBV29-1 and TRBJ2-1; 10 bases match TRBD1. There are 14 residues in the CDR3. Germline V gene lookup returns CDR1 SQVTM and CDR2 ANQGSEA. Trimming at V came to 7 bases and at J to 6 bases, leaving 9 bases not matched to a gene. In nucleotides, the CDR3 is TGCAGCGGAGTCCGGGACAGGGGTGTCAATGAGCAGTTCTTC. Residues: CSGVRDRGVNEQFF.

The chain recombines TRBV6-5 with TRBJ1-2; D gene unclear. The V gene's germline CDR1 is MNHEY and CDR2 SVGAGI. V was trimmed by 6 bases and J by 2 bases, leaving 7 bases between them. The length of the CDR3 is 12 residues. For the CDR3, the DNA is TGTGCCAGCAGGCAGCGGAACTATGGCTACACCTTC. As protein: CASRQRNYGYTF.

The genes are TRBV19 and TRBJ1-5, with D possibly matching TRBD1 (5 bases). This CDR3 has 13 residues. Germline-derived CDR1 and CDR2 are LNHDA and SQIVND (reference sequence). Trimming left V 7 bases short and J 7 bases short, with 14 bases between. Here the CDR3 reads CASTEGFVQPQHF. CDR3 DNA: TGTGCCAGTACGGAGGGGTTTGTGCAGCCCCAGCATTTT. The full variable domain, its missing parts supplied by reference TRBV19 and TRBJ1-5, is DGGITQSPKYLFRKEGQNVTLSCEQNLNHDAMYWYRQDPGQGLRLIYYSQIVNDFQKGDIAEGYSVSREKKESFPLTVTSAQKNPTAFYLCASTEGFVQPQHFGDGTRLSIL.

The V gene is TRBV19, the J gene TRBJ2-1; D possibly corresponds to TRBD1 (6 bases). The germline V gene encodes CDR1 LNHDA and CDR2 SQIVND (reference sequence). Between the trimmed V and J ends, which lost 6 bases and 6 bases, there was a span of 24 bases. The CDR3 sequence is 17 residues long. CDR3 residues: CASSINLGQGPGNEQFF. The DNA of the CDR3 is TGTGCCAGTAGCATAAACCTGGGGCAGGGGCCCGGCAATGAGCAGTTCTTC. Full variable domain (remainder filled in from reference TRBV19 and TRBJ2-1): DGGITQSPKYLFRKEGQNVTLSCEQNLNHDAMYWYRQDPGQGLRLIYYSQIVNDFQKGDIAEGYSVSREKKESFPLTVTSAQKNPTAFYLCASSINLGQGPGNEQFFGPGTRLTVL.

This chain uses TRBV27 with TRBJ1-5; no reliable D call. This CDR3 contains 15 residues. Germline loops: CDR1 MNHEY, CDR2 SMNVEV (reference sequence). Trimming took off 2 bases at V and 1 base at J, with 9 bases between the two ends. CDR3: CASSLRSGSNQPQHF. CDR3 nucleotide sequence: TGTGCCAGCAGTTTAAGGTCAGGAAGCAATCAGCCCCAGCATTTT.

The chain uses TRBV29-1 and TRBJ2-3; possible D gene TRBD1, 5 bases. V was shortened by 1 base and J by 6 bases, with 23 bases between the two germline ends. The CDR3 spans 17 residues. Per the germline V gene, CDR1 is SQVTM and CDR2 is ANQGSEA. The CDR3: CSVEGLKRQGVLDTQYF. As DNA, the CDR3 is TGCAGCGTTGAAGGTTTAAAGAGGCAGGGTGTATTGGATACGCAGTATTTT.

V and J are TRBV4-1 and TRBJ2-1; TRBD2 matches 11 bases. The J segment lost 5 bases and the V segment lost 1 base, leaving 4 bases of the junction unmatched. Looked up from germline, CDR1 is MGHRA and CDR2 is YSYEKL. CDR3 size: 16 residues. CDR3 loop: CASSQAGTSGNNEQFF. For the CDR3, the DNA is TGCGCCAGCAGCCAAGCGGGGACTAGCGGAAACAATGAGCAGTTCTTC.

This clone was seen a few times. This chain uses TRBV11-3 with TRBJ1-5, with 9 bases fitting TRBD1. The CDR3 has 18 residues. Trimming at V came to 5 bases and at J to 3 bases, leaving 14 bases not matched to a gene. Germline lookup yields CDR1 SGHNT and CDR2 YENEEA. The chain's CDR3 is CASSRKDKTGGLNQPQHF. The DNA of the CDR3 is TGTGCCAGCAGCCGAAAGGACAAGACAGGGGGTCTCAATCAGCCCCAGCATTTT.

The chain links TRBV5-6 to TRBJ2-7; 9 bases fit TRBD1. The CDR3 runs 15 residues. CDR1 and CDR2 (germline): SGHDT, YYEEEE. V was pared by 4 bases and J by 5 bases, with 10 bases of the junction left unmatched. This chain's CDR3 is CASSDSGTGTNEQYF. The CDR3 nucleotides read TGTGCCAGCAGCGATTCCGGGACAGGGACGAACGAGCAGTACTTC.

The chain couples TRBV24-1 to TRBJ1-5, with 7 bases lining up with TRBD1. Germline CDR1 and CDR2: KGHDR and SFDVKD. The ends lost 7 bases at V and 4 bases at J; junction bases unmatched: 6. CDR3 length equals 14 residues. The CDR3 DNA reads TGTGCCACCAGGGCGACAGGGAAGAATCAGCCCCAGCATTTT. It specifies CATRATGKNQPQHF.

CDR3 in amino acids: CASSQVDKINTEAFF. In DNA form, the CDR3 reads TGTGCCAGCAGCCAAGTCGACAAGATAAACACTGAAGCTTTCTTT. J is TRBJ1-1 and V is TRBV14; no reliable D call. There are 15 residues in the CDR3. Trimming left V 1 base short and J 2 bases short, with 11 bases between. The germline gives CDR1 SGHDN, CDR2 FVKESK.

This clone was observed a single time. The chain employs TRBV15 and TRBJ2-3; 13 bases are shared with TRBD2. This CDR3 has 20 amino acids. Germline V CDR1 and CDR2: LNHNV, YYDKDF (reference sequence). With 0 bases clipped from V and 2 bases from J, the junction kept 11 bases outside the gene matches. CDR3 protein: CATSRERGRLAGGHTDTQYF. The CDR3 DNA reads as TGTGCCACCAGCAGAGAACGGGGCCGACTAGCGGGAGGACACACAGATACGCAGTATTTT.

This chain joins TRBV5-1 and TRBJ2-5, with D tentatively TRBD2 (5 bases). V was trimmed by 0 bases and J by 5 bases, leaving 11 bases between them. Germline loops: CDR1 SGHRS, CDR2 YFSETQ. The CDR3 has 14 residues. CDR3 DNA: TGCGCCAGCAGCTTGGAGGCGGGCCCGGAGACCCAGTACTTC. Amino acids: CASSLEAGPETQYF.

V is TRBV9 and J is TRBJ2-1; a weak D match, TRBD2 (5 bases). This CDR3 is 13 amino acids long. Germline-derived CDR1 and CDR2 are SGDLS and YYNGEE. Trimming stripped 4 bases from V and 8 bases from J, with 13 bases between. The CDR3 DNA sequence: TGTGCCAGCAGCACTAGAGGAGTGGATGAGCAGTTCTTC. Its translation is CASSTRGVDEQFF.

J is TRBJ2-1 and V is TRBV14; 11 nucleotides line up with TRBD1. V was pared by 4 bases and J by 12 bases, with 8 bases of the junction left unmatched. The CDR3 sequence is 14 residues long. Looked up from germline, CDR1 is SGHDN and CDR2 is FVKESK. The CDR3 DNA reads TGTGCCAGCAGCCTACGGGACAGGGGGTATGGGCAGTTCTTC. This encodes CASSLRDRGYGQFF.

This chain links TRBV7-9 with TRBJ2-3, with D possibly being TRBD1 (5 bases). This CDR3 spans 18 amino acids. V lost 3 bases to trimming and J lost 2 bases, with 21 bases between them. CDR1 is SEHNR, CDR2 FQNEAQ, per germline (reference sequence). CDR3 protein: CASSFPARGRALTDTQYF. CDR3 coding DNA: TGTGCCAGCAGCTTTCCGGCAAGGGGCAGGGCCCTCACAGATACGCAGTATTTT.

The gene calls are TRBV2 and TRBJ2-2; TRBD2 matches at 12 bases. After removal of 2 bases from V and 4 bases from J, the junction contained 5 bases not matched to a gene. Germline V gives CDR1 SNHLY, CDR2 FYNNEI. The CDR3 sequence is 17 residues long. The CDR3 region is CASSESRLAGVTGELFF. In DNA form, the CDR3 reads TGTGCCAGCAGTGAAAGTCGACTAGCGGGAGTCACCGGGGAGCTGTTTTTT.